The 16 T cell receptor beta chains in this list originate from one sample, sequenced in a study of shared clonotypes between healthy human individuals. Libraries were prepared by immunoSEQ multiplex PCR; TCRdb keeps only in-frame clonotypes and omits some of them. The sample contains around 2.5 million clones, over 85% of which appear only once. Sequenced: naive CD4+ T cells from PBMCs. Subset defined: CD45RA+ positively selected. All receptors come from a man between 18 and 35 years old in good health. Some clones in this sample may be carry-over from other donors' samples.

The rearrangement uses TRBV7-2 and TRBJ2-1; D might be TRBD2 (6 bases). CDR3 length equals 16 residues. Germline loops: CDR1 SGHTA, CDR2 FQGNSA. Between the trimmed V and J ends, which lost 5 bases and 2 bases, there was a span of 16 bases. Here the CDR3 DNA reads TGTGCCAGCAGCCGCTTTGGCGGGATGACCTACAATGAGCAGTTCTTC. Its translation is CASSRFGGMTYNEQFF.

This chain uses TRBV7-9 with TRBJ2-1; D is possibly TRBD1 (7 bases). The CDR3 has 14 amino acids. The V gene lost 3 bases and the J gene lost 7 bases, with 13 bases spanning the gap. Germline-derived CDR1 and CDR2 are SEHNR and FQNEAQ (reference sequence). The CDR3 region is CASSLVQGGNEQFF. In DNA, the CDR3 is TGTGCCAGCAGCTTGGTGCAGGGGGGAAATGAGCAGTTCTTC. Full variable domain (missing parts from reference TRBV7-9 and TRBJ2-1): DTGVSQNPRHKITKRGQNVTFRCDPISEHNRLYWYRQTLGQGPEFLTYFQNEAQLEKSRLLSDRFSAERPKGSFSTLEIQRTEQGDSAMYLCASSLVQGGNEQFFGPGTRLTVL.

The CDR3 DNA reads as TGTGCCACCCTATTAGGTACAGGTCTCGGCTACACCTTC. This codes for CATLLGTGLGYTF. J is TRBJ1-2 and V is TRBV6-1; D is perhaps TRBD1 (5 bases). The CDR3 totals 13 residues. V lost 10 bases, J lost 8 bases, and 20 bases lay in between. The V gene's germline CDR1 is MNHNS and CDR2 SASEGT.

The J gene is TRBJ1-2, the V gene TRBV7-9; D unclear. Germline CDR1 and CDR2: SEHNR and FQNEAQ (reference sequence). This CDR3 has 17 amino acids. V dropped 4 bases and J dropped 2 bases, with 20 bases sitting between them. This chain's CDR3 is CASSSDVQRRGNYGYTF. The CDR3 nucleotides are TGTGCCAGCAGCTCCGACGTTCAACGACGGGGAAACTATGGCTACACCTTC.

This chain uses TRBV28 with TRBJ2-1; a weak D match, TRBD1 (6 bases). The CDR3 is 13 amino acids. Deletions cut 6 bases from V and 12 bases from J, with 18 bases between. From germline, CDR1 is MDHEN and CDR2 SYDVKM. The CDR3, as DNA: TGTGCCAGCAGCTCCGGACAGACGTTGGGGCAGTTCTTC. This encodes CASSSGQTLGQFF.

The rearrangement links TRBV14 to TRBJ1-1; D uncertain. The V gene lost 8 bases and the J gene lost 5 bases, with 15 bases spanning the gap. Germline V gives CDR1 SGHDN, CDR2 FVKESK. The CDR3 runs 13 residues. The CDR3 nucleotides read TGTGCCAGCCGCCGAATGGGTGGGACTGAAGCTTTCTTT. Translation gives CASRRMGGTEAFF.

As regards this clone: The sample holds other DNA sequences that translate to the same CDR3. The rearrangement joins TRBV5-1 to TRBJ1-4; the D gene is possibly TRBD1 (6 bases). The CDR3 is 14 amino acids. Trimming cost V 4 bases and J 5 bases, with 12 bases left between them. Looked up from germline, CDR1 is SGHRS and CDR2 is YFSETQ. The CDR3 protein is CASSPGQLNEKLFF. In DNA, the CDR3 is TGCGCCAGCAGCCCCGGACAGCTGAATGAAAAACTGTTTTTT.

The chain carries TRBV11-1 and TRBJ1-4; 8 bases agree with TRBD1. The V segment lost 5 bases and the J segment 8 bases; nucleotides outside the gene matches: 10. In germline, CDR1 is SGHAT, CDR2 FQDESV (reference sequence). The CDR3 contains 15 residues. This CDR3 reads CASSDGDRKGEKLFF. In nucleotides, the CDR3 is TGTGCCAGCAGCGACGGGGACAGGAAGGGGGAAAAACTGTTTTTT.

V usage is TRBV5-1 and J usage is TRBJ2-3; TRBD2 matches at 9 bases. The CDR3 has 19 amino acids. Looked up from germline, CDR1 is SGHRS and CDR2 is YFSETQ. Trimming took 0 bases from V and 0 from J; bases not matched to a gene: 11. Here the CDR3 DNA reads TGCGCCAGCAGCTTGGTAGTAGCGGGAGCATCCGCTAGCACAGATACGCAGTATTTT. This translates into CASSLVVAGASASTDTQYF.

Points on this clone: One end of the junction fails to match germline, which may point to a read error. The chain uses TRBV10-3 and TRBJ1-5; perhaps TRBD1 as D (5 bases). CDR3 length: 16 amino acids. Germline V lookup: CDR1 ENHRY, CDR2 SYGVKD. The CDR3 DNA is TGTGCCAGCAGTTACGGCCAGGGCGATAGCAATCAGCCCCAGCATTTT. It codes for CASSYGQGDSNQPQHF.

Notes on this clone: Distinct nucleotide sequences in the sample also encode this CDR3. V usage is TRBV7-2 and J usage is TRBJ2-1; D remains unclear. The CDR3 is 13 residues long. The V end was cut by 6 bases, the J end by 4 bases, with 10 bases between. Per germline, CDR1 SGHTA and CDR2 FQGNSA. The CDR3 reads CASRAGPYNEQFF. The CDR3 DNA is TGTGCCAGCAGGGCCGGACCTTACAATGAGCAGTTCTTC. Combining the CDR3 with reference TRBV7-2 and TRBJ2-1 gives the whole variable domain GAGVSQSPSNKVTEKGKDVELRCDPISGHTALYWYRQSLGQGLEFLIYFQGNSAPDKSGLPSDRFSAERTGGSVSTLTIQRTQQEDSAVYLCASRAGPYNEQFFGPGTRLTVL.

On this clone: The sample carries other DNA sequences with the same CDR3. The J gene is TRBJ2-7, the V gene TRBV6-5; D may correspond to TRBD1 or TRBD2 (5 bases each). V was clipped by 0 bases and J by 2 bases, with 11 bases between them. Germline V gene sequence: CDR1 MNHEY, CDR2 SVGAGI. This CDR3 region has 15 residues. CDR3 DNA: TGTGCCAGCAGTTACTCCGGTCAGGGAGCCTACGAGCAGTACTTC. Encoded protein: CASSYSGQGAYEQYF.

The chain recombines TRBV7-9 with TRBJ1-1; D is undetermined. Trimming stripped 3 bases from V and 5 bases from J, with 7 bases between. CDR3 length: 12 amino acids. Germline V gives CDR1 SEHNR, CDR2 FQNEAQ (reference sequence). The CDR3 DNA reads TGTGCCAGCAGCTTCGGGCGGACTGAAGCTTTCTTT. This sequence encodes CASSFGRTEAFF.

The V call is TRBV5-1, the J call TRBJ1-4; D call uncertain. V was cut by 4 bases and J by 7 bases, with 17 bases left in between. The CDR3 length is 15 residues. Germline V gene lookup returns CDR1 SGHRS and CDR2 YFSETQ. CDR3 coding DNA: TGCGCCAGCAGCCTAAACCCACAGAGGAGTGAAAAACTGTTTTTT. Residues: CASSLNPQRSEKLFF.

V usage is TRBV4-1 and J usage is TRBJ2-1, with D uncertain. Trimming took 0 bases from V and 10 from J, leaving 10 bases between them. CDR1 MGHRA and CDR2 YSYEKL come from the germline V gene. The CDR3 length is 13 residues. The CDR3: CASSQDRQTEQFF. The CDR3 DNA follows: TGCGCCAGCAGCCAAGATCGTCAGACAGAGCAGTTCTTC.

This chain links TRBV7-2 with TRBJ2-3, with D tentatively TRBD2 (6 bases). From germline, CDR1 is SGHTA and CDR2 FQGNSA. This CDR3 spans 15 amino acids. V was cut by 5 bases and J by 5 bases, with 17 bases left in between. The CDR3 loop is CASSTGLPGVDTQYF. The CDR3 DNA reads TGTGCCAGCAGCACGGGACTCCCAGGCGTAGATACGCAGTATTTT.